What follows describes a single T cell receptor beta chain. No cognate antigen has been identified for it. No much larger clone is present one base from it, and per-base qualities are unavailable. The data were obtained in a study of T cell changes during pregnancy in multiple sclerosis (dated by TCRdb to the late 2010s). Background on the whole study: Changes in the T cell repertoire over the course of pregnancy were examined in this study in women with multiple sclerosis.

Library construction relied on the immunoSEQ multiplex PCR assay. TCRdb provides this immuneACCESS table in a form limited to in-frame rearrangements. Some clones are lacking; in checked studies, under half of them reflect an unresolved V gene, and why the rest are absent is not known. This sample is represented by tens of thousands of clones; approximately 90% of them were singletons. In total, the top ten clones hold more than 0.45% of the sample. The source material was CD4+ T cells from peripheral blood mononuclear cells, sampled in the second trimester of pregnancy. This TCR came from a female donor with multiple sclerosis, enrolled in a pregnancy study.

The nucleotide sequence is given as TGTGCCAGCGGGGATGGCGGGACCCTACAAGAGACCCAGTACTTC. This encodes CASGDGGTLQETQYF. The chain is assembled from TRBV28 and TRBJ2-5, and the D gene may be TRBD2, 6 bases matching. V is pared back by 8 bases and J by 2 bases, with 18 bases lying between the germline termini. CDR3 length: 15 amino acids, cysteine to phenylalanine. Only the CDR3 DNA is retained, 45 bases long and in frame from the first base. From the germline V gene, CDR1 is MDHEN and CDR2 is SYDVKM.